This T cell receptor (beta chain) was recovered during a study of blood T cell repertoires in COVID-19. Only in-frame clones appear in the TCRdb table, and some are missing; sequencing was by immunoSEQ multiplex PCR. The data contain over 200,000 clones, about 87% of them singletons. The CDR3 runs to 14 residues. The ends lost 5 bases at V and 3 bases at J; junction bases unmatched: 7. The germline CDR1 and CDR2 sequences are SGHTA and FQGNSA. This rearrangement joins TRBV7-2 to TRBJ2-7, with 7 bases fitting TRBD1. The TCR originated in a woman in her thirties who had been exposed to COVID-19. The sequenced sample consisted of PBMCs or T cells enriched from blood (not recorded which). The CDR3: CASSLDRANYEQYF. The DNA for the CDR3 is TGTGCCAGCAGCCTCGACAGGGCCAACTACGAGCAGTACTTC.